The 21 T cell receptor beta chains reported below all come from one sample, sequenced in a study of T cell clones after liver transplantation. Here immunoSEQ multiplex PCR was the method, and the copy in TCRdb shows in-frame clones only, minus some. The table lists around 80,000 clones, about 82% of them singletons. The sample in question was CD4+ T cells from blood, obtained almost 47 months after liver transplant. These receptors originate from a human patient who received a liver transplant. Some T cells may be provided by the graft donor.

The chain couples TRBV7-8 to TRBJ2-3; TRBD1 matches 9 bases. Looked up from germline, CDR1 is SGHVS and CDR2 is FQNEAQ. The CDR3 runs to 16 residues. V lost 5 bases and J lost 2; bases outside the gene matches: 8. The CDR3 DNA reads as TGTGCCAGCAGCCCCACCCGGGACAGGGACACAGATACGCAGTATTTT. Translating gives CASSPTRDRDTDTQYF. Filled out from reference TRBV7-8 and TRBJ2-3, the complete variable domain reads GAGVSQSPRYKVAKRGQDVALRCDPISGHVSLFWYQQALGQGPEFLTYFQNEAQLDKSGLPSDRFFAERPEGSVSTLKIQRTQQEDSAVYLCASSPTRDRDTDTQYFGPGTRLTVL.

This clone was recorded only once. The chain combines TRBV9 with TRBJ2-2, with 7 nucleotides matching TRBD1. V lost 2 bases, J lost 2 bases, and 3 bases stayed unmatched. The CDR3 covers 15 residues. Germline V gene sequence: CDR1 SGDLS, CDR2 YYNGEE. CDR3 coding DNA: TGTGCCAGCAGCGTCCGGGACAGCAACACCGGGGAGCTGTTTTTT. Its protein is CASSVRDSNTGELFF.

The genes are TRBV6-6 and TRBJ1-2, with a weak D call TRBD1 (5 bases). V was cut by 3 bases and J by 4 bases, with 15 bases left in between. Germline loops: CDR1 MNHNY, CDR2 SVGAGI (reference sequence). The CDR3 contains 15 residues. For the CDR3, the DNA is TGTGCCAGCAGTTATTCTGCAGGGTCCGGCTATGGCTACACCTTC. The encoded protein is CASSYSAGSGYGYTF.

The gene calls are TRBV2 and TRBJ2-5; tentative D call: TRBD2 (6 bases). Germline CDR1 and CDR2: SNHLY and FYNNEI. The CDR3 has 12 residues. Trimming removed 6 bases from V and 5 bases from J, with 10 bases in between. CDR3 DNA: TGTGCCAGCAGCCGCGGAGGGGAGACCCAGTACTTC. Translated, it gives CASSRGGETQYF.

This rearrangement joins TRBV29-1 to TRBJ1-5, with D hard to call. The CDR3 runs to 15 residues. V lost 7 bases to trimming and J lost 1 base, with 17 bases between them. Looked up from germline, CDR1 is SQVTM and CDR2 is ANQGSEA. CDR3 nucleotide sequence: TGCAGCGCCCTAGGTCCCGGAGAGAGCAATCAGCCCCAGCATTTT. This codes for CSALGPGESNQPQHF.

The V gene is TRBV7-8, the J gene TRBJ1-4, with TRBD1 as a possible D gene (6 bases). Germline V gene lookup returns CDR1 SGHVS and CDR2 FQNEAQ. The V gene lost 5 bases and the J gene lost 7 bases, with 14 bases spanning the gap. This CDR3 has 14 residues. CDR3 sequence: CASSKQGWSEKLFF. The CDR3 DNA reads TGTGCCAGCAGCAAACAGGGTTGGAGTGAAAAACTGTTTTTT. Full variable domain (remainder filled in from reference TRBV7-8 and TRBJ1-4): GAGVSQSPRYKVAKRGQDVALRCDPISGHVSLFWYQQALGQGPEFLTYFQNEAQLDKSGLPSDRFFAERPEGSVSTLKIQRTQQEDSAVYLCASSKQGWSEKLFFGSGTQLSVL.

In DNA form, the CDR3 reads TGTGCCAGCAGCCGAAGAGCGGTGAGCTCCTACAATGAGCAGTTCTTC. It specifies CASSRRAVSSYNEQFF. The chain links TRBV7-9 to TRBJ2-1; D perhaps matches TRBD2 (5 bases). The V end lost 5 bases, the J end lost 0 bases, and 14 bases lay between the germline ends. Germline V lookup: CDR1 SEHNR, CDR2 FQNEAQ (reference sequence). This CDR3 is built from 16 residues.

The V call is TRBV11-2, the J call TRBJ2-7, with 7 nucleotides matching TRBD1. Germline CDR1 SGHAT, CDR2 FQNNGV. V gave up 6 bases and J gave up 2 bases; unmatched junction bases: 4. The CDR3 runs 13 residues. The CDR3 DNA reads as TGTGCCAGCAGGACCACAGGGGCCTACGAGCAGTACTTC. It translates to CASRTTGAYEQYF.

The CDR3 DNA is TGCGCCAGCAGCTCGAGGACAGGGGGAAACACAGATACGCAGTATTTT. Its translation: CASSSRTGGNTDTQYF. The V gene is TRBV4-1, the J gene TRBJ2-3; 10 bases line up with TRBD1. The CDR3 is 16 amino acids. The V and J ends lost 5 bases and 2 bases, in that order; junction bases with no gene match: 7. Germline CDR1 and CDR2: MGHRA and YSYEKL.

The chain recombines TRBV6-1 with TRBJ2-7; 8 bases are shared with TRBD1. From germline, CDR1 is MNHNS and CDR2 SASEGT. V dropped 10 bases and J dropped 3; count of bases not matched to a gene: 14. This CDR3 has 15 residues. Written as DNA, the CDR3 is TGTGCCATCCAGACTAGGACAGGGAGCTACTACGAGCAGTACTTC. The encoded protein is CAIQTRTGSYYEQYF.

The DNA for the CDR3 is TGTGCCAGCAGCCAAGAGGGTAACTCTGGAAACACCATATATTTT. Translated, it gives CASSQEGNSGNTIYF. The V call is TRBV4-2, the J call TRBJ1-3; D is undetermined. V was shortened by 0 bases and J by 0 bases, with 6 bases between the two germline ends. Looked up from germline, CDR1 is LGHNA and CDR2 is YNFKEQ. There are 15 residues in the CDR3.

This sequence joins TRBV5-6 and TRBJ1-1, with a possible D match to TRBD1 (5 bases). Germline CDR1 is SGHDT and CDR2 is YYEEEE. This CDR3 is built from 14 residues. The V and J ends lost 4 bases and 1 base respectively, with 11 bases between them. The CDR3 DNA sequence: TGTGCCAGCAGCCCCCAGGGCCGGAACACTGAAGCTTTCTTT. Translated: CASSPQGRNTEAFF.

The V and J genes are TRBV9 and TRBJ2-2; 8 nucleotides match TRBD1. V was clipped by 1 base and J by 4 bases; unmatched bases: 9. This CDR3 is 17 amino acids long. Germline assignment: CDR1 SGDLS and CDR2 YYNGEE. The CDR3 loop reads CASSVLTGRGLTGELFF. DNA of the CDR3: TGTGCCAGCAGCGTATTAACGGGCAGGGGGCTCACCGGGGAGCTGTTTTTT.

The chain combines TRBV5-4 with TRBJ2-3; 7 positions match TRBD2. CDR1 is SGHNT and CDR2 is YYREEE in the germline V gene (reference sequence). CDR3 length: 17 residues. J was trimmed by 8 bases and V by 3 bases; bases with no gene match: 18. The CDR3: CASSWTGGSGWAATQYF. CDR3 nucleotides: TGTGCCAGCAGCTGGACCGGGGGTAGCGGGTGGGCTGCTACGCAGTATTTT.

There are a few counts of this clone. This chain connects TRBV28 to TRBJ2-1; no reliable D call. Germline lookup yields CDR1 MDHEN and CDR2 SYDVKM. Trimming left V 5 bases short and J 6 bases short, with 17 bases between. The CDR3 is made up of 15 amino acids. The CDR3 protein is CASSLPGLASNEQFF. The CDR3 DNA sequence: TGTGCCAGCAGTCTTCCCGGGTTGGCGAGCAATGAGCAGTTCTTC. Looking up the rest from reference TRBV28 and TRBJ2-1 gives the full variable domain: DVKVTQSSRYLVKRTGEKVFLECVQDMDHENMFWYRQDPGLGLRLIYFSYDVKMKEKGDIPEGYSVSREKKERFSLILESASTNQTSMYLCASSLPGLASNEQFFGPGTRLTVL.

The chain carries TRBV5-1 and TRBJ2-3, with D unresolved. CDR1 is SGHRS and CDR2 is YFSETQ in the germline V gene. The V end lost 0 bases, the J end lost 2 bases, and 4 bases lay between the germline ends. The CDR3 sequence is 13 residues long. The CDR3 nucleotides are TGCGCCAGCAGCTTGGACATCACAGATACGCAGTATTTT. Translated: CASSLDITDTQYF.

CDR3 residues: CASSSRGGQPQHF. CDR3 coding DNA: TGTGCCAGCAGCTCGAGGGGAGGTCAGCCCCAGCATTTT. The genes are TRBV6-6 and TRBJ1-5, with D possibly being TRBD1 (5 bases). The CDR3 loop spans 13 amino acids. V lost 6 bases and J 6 bases, leaving 12 bases between the germline ends. The V gene's germline CDR1 is MNHNY and CDR2 SVGAGI (reference sequence).

The V call is TRBV7-2, the J call TRBJ2-1, with 8 nucleotides matching TRBD2. Germline V CDR1 and CDR2: SGHTA, FQGNSA. V lost 2 bases, J lost 4 bases, and 4 bases stayed unmatched. The CDR3 is 15 amino acids. CDR3 sequence: CASSLRVAGYNEQFF. The CDR3 nucleotides read TGTGCCAGCAGCTTAAGGGTAGCGGGATACAATGAGCAGTTCTTC.

In this sample, this clone turned up a few times. The V call is TRBV5-1, the J call TRBJ2-2; D is possibly TRBD1 (6 bases). The CDR3 spans 14 residues. The germline V gene encodes CDR1 SGHRS and CDR2 YFSETQ. V was trimmed by 3 bases and J by 4 bases, leaving 10 bases between them. Here the CDR3 DNA reads TGCGCCAGCAGCTCGACAGGTATCACCGGGGAGCTGTTTTTT. Protein product: CASSSTGITGELFF.

This chain joins TRBV28 and TRBJ2-1; unclear D gene. The V and J ends lost 11 bases and 2 bases respectively, with 19 bases between them. There are 15 residues in the CDR3. The V gene's germline CDR1 is MDHEN and CDR2 SYDVKM. CDR3: CAGSESGKPYNEQFF. DNA for the CDR3: TGTGCCGGATCGGAAAGTGGGAAGCCCTACAATGAGCAGTTCTTC.

V gene TRBV28 combines with J gene TRBJ2-3; D is undetermined. Germline CDR1 MDHEN, CDR2 SYDVKM. The CDR3 is 14 amino acids. Trimming took off 7 bases at V and 14 bases at J, with 25 bases between the two ends. DNA for the CDR3: TGTGCCAGCACCCTCCTAGGTGGATCGGGCTTTAGGTATTTT. Translated: CASTLLGGSGFRYF.